Listed below are T cell receptor beta chains from one sample, sequenced in a study of Graves' ophthalmopathy and Graves' hyperthyroidism. TCRdb re-derived calls from the multiplex PCR reads in MiXCR, one entry per CDR3 protein. This sample has 580,000 or so distinct CDR3 sequences, with approximately 35% found just once. Sequenced input: peripheral blood or thyroid tissue (not recorded which). These receptor sequences come from an adult man with Graves' hyperthyroidism. Each CDR3 is given with its conserved first and last residue. D genes are given only for firm matches. Size is omitted from some rows. Given values are once, few, many or a class for expanded clones.

d_call j_call clone_size v_call cdr3_nt cdr3_aa
. TRBJ1-5 . TRBV7-2 TGTGCCAGCAGCTGGGGGGACGGGGGAAATCAGCCCCAGCATTTT CASSWGDGGNQPQHF
. TRBJ1-3 . TRBV9 TGCGCCAGCGGCTTGAGACAGATAACCTCTGGAAACACCATATATTTT CASGLRQITSGNTIYF
TRBD1 TRBJ1-1 few TRBV5-1 TGCGCCAGCAGCCCCAGGACAGGGTCAGACACTGAAGCTTTCTTT CASSPRTGSDTEAFF
. TRBJ2-2 once TRBV28 TGTGCCAGCAGTCCCCGGGAGGGACAGGTGAAGCCCGGGGAGCTGTTTTTT CASSPREGQVKPGELFF
TRBD1 TRBJ2-7 many TRBV5-6 TGTGCCAGCAGCTCCTCCGGGACAGGGGGCGCCTTTGACGAGCAGTACTTC CASSSSGTGGAFDEQYF
. TRBJ1-1 many TRBV19 TGTGCCAGTAGTCCCTCAAGGGGGAACACTGAAGCTTTCTTT CASSPSRGNTEAFF
. TRBJ2-5 . TRBV29-1 TGCAGCAGTGAGAGGATAGGGCTAGAGACCCAGTACTTC CSSERIGLETQYF
. TRBJ1-3 . TRBV19 TGTGCCGGTACCCCGCCTGGAAACACCATATATTTT CAGTPPGNTIYF
TRBD1 TRBJ1-2 many TRBV12-3/TRBV12-4 TGTGCCAGCAGGAAGACAGGGAACTATGGCTACACCTTC CASRKTGNYGYTF
. TRBJ2-3 . TRBV4-1 TGCGCCAGCAGCCAAGATGGCCAGGAGTCTTTAGATACGCAGTATTTT CASSQDGQESLDTQYF
. TRBJ2-7 few TRBV6-2/TRBV6-3 TGTGCCAGCAGTTTTCAGGCCCTGGGAGAGCAGTACTTC CASSFQALGEQYF
TRBD1 TRBJ1-5 many TRBV20-1 TGCAGTGCCGGGGGGGACAGACCCAATCAGCCCCAGCATTTT CSAGGDRPNQPQHF
. TRBJ2-6 . TRBV15 TGTGCCAGCTGCTATTCTGGGGCCAACGTCCTGACTTTC CASCYSGANVLTF
. TRBJ1-3 many TRBV25-1 TGTGCCAGCAGTGCTTCGATGGCCATCTCTGGAAACACCATATATTTT CASSASMAISGNTIYF
. TRBJ1-1 many TRBV20-1 TGCAGTGCTAGAGGACAGGCCGACACTGAAGCTTTCTTT CSARGQADTEAFF
. TRBJ2-2 many TRBV24-1 TGTGCCACCAGTGGGTTAGGCCCCGGGGAGCTGTTTTTT CATSGLGPGELFF
. TRBJ1-4 . TRBV12-3/TRBV12-4 TGTGCCAGCAGCCCGGGAGGGGGGAAAGAAAAACTGTTTTTT CASSPGGGKEKLFF
. TRBJ1-1 . TRBV6-5 . CASSGAGWGKGSFF
TRBD1 TRBJ2-1 . TRBV7-2 TGTGCCAGCAGCTACCGACAGGGGCCGGGCAATGAGCAGTTCTTC CASSYRQGPGNEQFF
TRBD1 TRBJ1-2 once TRBV12-3/TRBV12-4 TGTGCCAGCGCGATGGACAGGGGGCTAGGCTACACCTTC CASAMDRGLGYTF
TRBD1 TRBJ1-2 . TRBV7-9 TGTGCCAGCAGCTTAGAACAGGGGGCGAGAACTAACTATGGCTACACCTTC CASSLEQGARTNYGYTF
TRBD1 TRBJ1-1 . TRBV10-2 TGCGCCAGCAAGACAGGGGGCCGTGCGAACACTGAAGCTTTCTTT CASKTGGRANTEAFF
TRBD1 TRBJ1-1 once TRBV7-3 TGTGCCAGCAGCAAATCCGGGACAGCGTTCACTGAAGCTTTCTTT CASSKSGTAFTEAFF
. TRBJ1-1 many TRBV20-1 TGCAGTGCTACAACAGGGTCTGGAGGTACTGAAGCTTTCTTT CSATTGSGGTEAFF
. TRBJ1-6 many TRBV11-1 TGTGCCAGCAGCGATCGAAGATCACCCCTCCACTTT CASSDRRSPLHF
TRBD1 TRBJ1-3 few TRBV20-1 TGCAGTGCTAGGGGGGGGACAGGAACCCCCTCTGGAAACACCATATATTTT CSARGGTGTPSGNTIYF
. TRBJ1-4 . TRBV5-1 TGCGCCAGCAGCCAAGATGCCGGTCCTAATGAAAAACTGTTTTTT CASSQDAGPNEKLFF
. TRBJ1-1 many TRBV4-1 TGCGCCAGCAGCCAAGAGACGGGACGGACGAACACTGAAGCTTTCTTT CASSQETGRTNTEAFF
. TRBJ2-5 . TRBV7-9 TGTGCCAGCAGCCGGGGCCAGAGACAAGAGACCCAGTACTTC CASSRGQRQETQYF
. TRBJ1-1 many TRBV6-1 TGTGCCAGCAGTGAAGCAGCAGGGGATAGCACTGAAGCTTTCTTT CASSEAAGDSTEAFF
. TRBJ1-2 . TRBV7-8 TGTGCCAGCAGCGGCCGCGGTAGTGGAATCTATGGCTACACCTTC CASSGRGSGIYGYTF
TRBD1 TRBJ2-7 . TRBV10-3 TGTGCCATCAGTCCGGGACAGGGGATCTACGAGCAGTACTTC CAISPGQGIYEQYF
. TRBJ1-6 many TRBV15 TGTGCCACCCGACAGTTTGGCAATTCACCCCTCCACTTT CATRQFGNSPLHF
. TRBJ2-7 . TRBV7-8 TGTGCCAGCAGCTCAGGATGGACCCCGACCTACGAGCAGTACTTC CASSSGWTPTYEQYF
TRBD2 TRBJ2-2 few TRBV6-5 TGTGCCAGCAGGAGGGGGACTAGCCTTAACACCGGGGAGCTGTTTTTT CASRRGTSLNTGELFF
. TRBJ1-1 few TRBV7-9 TGTGCCAGCAGCTTAGGCGGGGCTGGCGCTGAAGCTTTCTTT CASSLGGAGAEAFF
. TRBJ2-7 few TRBV7-9 TGTGCCAGCAGCCCCCCGACAGGCAGGACCTACGAGCAGTACTTC CASSPPTGRTYEQYF